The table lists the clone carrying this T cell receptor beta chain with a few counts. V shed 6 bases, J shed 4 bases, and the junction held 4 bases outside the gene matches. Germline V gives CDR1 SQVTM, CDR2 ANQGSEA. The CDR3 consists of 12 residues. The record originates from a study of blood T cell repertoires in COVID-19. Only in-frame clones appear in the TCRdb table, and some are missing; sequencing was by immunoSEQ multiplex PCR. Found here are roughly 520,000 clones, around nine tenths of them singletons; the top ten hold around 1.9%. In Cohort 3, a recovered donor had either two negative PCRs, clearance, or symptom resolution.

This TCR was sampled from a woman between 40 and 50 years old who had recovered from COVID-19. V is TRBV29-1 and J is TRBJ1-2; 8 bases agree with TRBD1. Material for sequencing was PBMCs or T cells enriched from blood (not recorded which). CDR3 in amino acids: CSVAGGGYGYTF. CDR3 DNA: TGCAGCGTGGCAGGGGGCGGCTATGGCTACACCTTC.